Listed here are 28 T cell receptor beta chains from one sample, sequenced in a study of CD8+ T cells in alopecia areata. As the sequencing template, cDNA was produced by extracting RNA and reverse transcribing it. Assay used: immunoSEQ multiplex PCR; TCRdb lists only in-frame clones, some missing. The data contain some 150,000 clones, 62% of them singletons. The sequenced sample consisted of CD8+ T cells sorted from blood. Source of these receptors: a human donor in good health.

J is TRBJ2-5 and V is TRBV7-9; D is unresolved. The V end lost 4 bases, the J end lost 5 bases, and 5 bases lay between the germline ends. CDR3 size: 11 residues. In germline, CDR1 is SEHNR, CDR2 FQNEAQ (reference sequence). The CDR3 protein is CASSSRETQYF. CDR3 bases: TGTGCCAGCAGCTCCCGGGAGACCCAGTACTTC.

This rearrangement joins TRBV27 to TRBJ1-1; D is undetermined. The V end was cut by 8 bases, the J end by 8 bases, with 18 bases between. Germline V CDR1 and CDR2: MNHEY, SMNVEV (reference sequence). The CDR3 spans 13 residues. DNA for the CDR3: TGTGCCAGCTCCTACGGCGGTGGGCAAGAAGCTTTCTTT. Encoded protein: CASSYGGGQEAFF.

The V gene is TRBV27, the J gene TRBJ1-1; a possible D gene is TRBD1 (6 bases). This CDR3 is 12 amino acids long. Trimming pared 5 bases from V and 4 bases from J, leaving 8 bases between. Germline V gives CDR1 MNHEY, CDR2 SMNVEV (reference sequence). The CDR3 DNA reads TGTGCCAGCAGTCGCAGGGGCACTGAAGCTTTCTTT. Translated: CASSRRGTEAFF.

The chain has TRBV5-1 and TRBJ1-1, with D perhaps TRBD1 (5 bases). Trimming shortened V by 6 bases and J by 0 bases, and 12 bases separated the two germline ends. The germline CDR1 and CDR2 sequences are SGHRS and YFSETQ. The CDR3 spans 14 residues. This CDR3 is CASTPGGLNTEAFF. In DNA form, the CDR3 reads TGCGCCAGCACTCCTGGGGGACTGAACACTGAAGCTTTCTTT.

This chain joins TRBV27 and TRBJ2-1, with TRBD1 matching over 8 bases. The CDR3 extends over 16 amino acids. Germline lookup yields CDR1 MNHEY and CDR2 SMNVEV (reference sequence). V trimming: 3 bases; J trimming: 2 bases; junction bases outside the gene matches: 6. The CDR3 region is CASSFGRGPPYNEQFF. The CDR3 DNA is TGTGCCAGCAGTTTCGGCAGGGGGCCGCCCTACAATGAGCAGTTCTTC.

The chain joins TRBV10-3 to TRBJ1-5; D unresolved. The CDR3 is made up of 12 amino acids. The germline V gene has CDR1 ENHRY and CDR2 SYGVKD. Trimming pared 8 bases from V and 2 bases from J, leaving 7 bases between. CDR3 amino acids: CAISNGNQPQHF. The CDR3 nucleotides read TGTGCCATCTCCAACGGCAATCAGCCCCAGCATTTT.

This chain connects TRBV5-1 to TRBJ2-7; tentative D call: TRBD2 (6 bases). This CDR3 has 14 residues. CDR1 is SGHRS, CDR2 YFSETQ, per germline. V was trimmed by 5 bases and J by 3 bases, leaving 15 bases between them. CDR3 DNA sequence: TGCGCCAGCAGTTACGGGAGTTCCTACTACGAGCAGTACTTC. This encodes CASSYGSSYYEQYF.

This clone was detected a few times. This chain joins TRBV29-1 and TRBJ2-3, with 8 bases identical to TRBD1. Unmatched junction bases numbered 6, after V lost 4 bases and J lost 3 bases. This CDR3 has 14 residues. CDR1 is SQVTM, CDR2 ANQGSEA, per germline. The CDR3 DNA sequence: TGCAGCGTTGCCGGAGGACAGGGTACAGATACGCAGTATTTT. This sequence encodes CSVAGGQGTDTQYF.

Here the CDR3 reads CASRGADHNTF. The CDR3 DNA reads as TGTGCCAGCAGGGGGGCAGACCATAACACCTTC. This chain joins TRBV6-5 and TRBJ1-2; a weak D match, TRBD1 (6 bases). V was pared by 6 bases and J by 12 bases, with 14 bases between. The CDR3 has 11 amino acids. CDR1 and CDR2 (germline): MNHEY, SVGAGI.

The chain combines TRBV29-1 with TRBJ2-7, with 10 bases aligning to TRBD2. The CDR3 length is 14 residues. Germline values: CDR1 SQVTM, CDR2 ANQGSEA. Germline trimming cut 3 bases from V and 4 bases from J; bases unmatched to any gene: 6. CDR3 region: CSVDLAGVGYEQYF. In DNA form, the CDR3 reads TGCAGCGTTGATCTAGCGGGAGTAGGTTACGAGCAGTACTTC.

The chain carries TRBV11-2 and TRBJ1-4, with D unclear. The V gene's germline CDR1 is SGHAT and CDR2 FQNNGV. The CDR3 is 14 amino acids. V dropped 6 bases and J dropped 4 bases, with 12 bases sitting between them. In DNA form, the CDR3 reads TGTGCCAGCAGTTGGGTGGACGGTAATGAAAAACTGTTTTTT. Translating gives CASSWVDGNEKLFF.

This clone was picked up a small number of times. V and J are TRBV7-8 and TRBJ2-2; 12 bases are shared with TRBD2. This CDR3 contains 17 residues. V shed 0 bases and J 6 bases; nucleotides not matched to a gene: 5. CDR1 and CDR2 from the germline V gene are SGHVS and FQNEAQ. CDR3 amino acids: CASSLAASGRAAGELFF. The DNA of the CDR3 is TGTGCCAGCAGCTTAGCGGCTAGCGGGAGGGCCGCCGGGGAGCTGTTTTTT.

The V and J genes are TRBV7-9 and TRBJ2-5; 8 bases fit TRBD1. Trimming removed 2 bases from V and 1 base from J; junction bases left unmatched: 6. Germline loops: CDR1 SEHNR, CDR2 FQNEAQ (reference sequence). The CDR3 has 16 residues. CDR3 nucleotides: TGTGCCAGCAGCTTAATTTGGCAGGGGGCCCAAGAGACCCAGTACTTC. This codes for CASSLIWQGAQETQYF.

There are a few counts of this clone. CDR3 DNA sequence: TGTGCCAGCAGTTTGGGGTATGCCTTGAACACTGAAGCTTTCTTT. Protein product: CASSLGYALNTEAFF. The chain combines TRBV27 with TRBJ1-1; no clear D gene. Germline V lookup: CDR1 MNHEY, CDR2 SMNVEV (reference sequence). V lost 3 bases and J lost 0, with 11 bases in between. CDR3 length: 15 residues.

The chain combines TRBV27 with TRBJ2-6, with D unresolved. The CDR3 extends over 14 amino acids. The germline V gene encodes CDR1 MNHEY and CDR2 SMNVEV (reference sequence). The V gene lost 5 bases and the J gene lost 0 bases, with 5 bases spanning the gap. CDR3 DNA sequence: TGTGCCAGCAGTCCAATCTCTGGGGCCAACGTCCTGACTTTC. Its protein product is CASSPISGANVLTF.

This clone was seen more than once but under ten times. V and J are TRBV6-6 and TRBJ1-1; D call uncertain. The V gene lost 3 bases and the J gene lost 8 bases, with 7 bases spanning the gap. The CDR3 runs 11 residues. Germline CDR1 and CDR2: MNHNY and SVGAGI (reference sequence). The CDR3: CASSYGREAFF. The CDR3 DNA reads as TGTGCCAGCAGTTATGGGAGAGAAGCTTTCTTT.

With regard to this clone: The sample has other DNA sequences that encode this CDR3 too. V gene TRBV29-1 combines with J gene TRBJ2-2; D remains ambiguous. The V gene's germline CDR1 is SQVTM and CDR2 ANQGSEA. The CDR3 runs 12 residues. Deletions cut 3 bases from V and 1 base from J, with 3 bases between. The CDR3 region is CSVEGNTGELFF. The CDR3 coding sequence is TGCAGCGTTGAGGGGAACACCGGGGAGCTGTTTTTT.

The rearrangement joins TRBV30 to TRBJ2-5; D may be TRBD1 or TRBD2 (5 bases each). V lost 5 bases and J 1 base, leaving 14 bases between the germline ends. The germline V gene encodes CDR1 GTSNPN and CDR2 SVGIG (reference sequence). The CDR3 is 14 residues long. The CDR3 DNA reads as TGTGCCTGGGACCCTCGGGGCCTCCAAGAGACCCAGTACTTC. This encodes CAWDPRGLQETQYF.

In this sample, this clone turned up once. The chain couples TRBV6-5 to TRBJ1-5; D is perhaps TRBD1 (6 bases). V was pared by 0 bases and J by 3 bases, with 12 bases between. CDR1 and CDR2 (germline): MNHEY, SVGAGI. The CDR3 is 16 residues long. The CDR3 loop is CASSYSGGLNNQPQHF. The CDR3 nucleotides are TGTGCCAGCAGTTACTCAGGGGGGTTAAACAATCAGCCCCAGCATTTT.

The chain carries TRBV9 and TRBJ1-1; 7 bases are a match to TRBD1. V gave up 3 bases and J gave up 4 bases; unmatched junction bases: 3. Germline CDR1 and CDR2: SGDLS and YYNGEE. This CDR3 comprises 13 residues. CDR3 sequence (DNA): TGTGCCAGCAGCGGACAGGGTAGCACTGAAGCTTTCTTT. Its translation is CASSGQGSTEAFF.

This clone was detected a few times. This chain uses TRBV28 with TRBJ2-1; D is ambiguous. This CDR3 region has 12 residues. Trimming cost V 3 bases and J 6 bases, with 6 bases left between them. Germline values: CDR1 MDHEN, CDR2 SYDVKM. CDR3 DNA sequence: TGTGCCAGCAGTTTTAGTCTCAATGAGCAGTTCTTC. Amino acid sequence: CASSFSLNEQFF.

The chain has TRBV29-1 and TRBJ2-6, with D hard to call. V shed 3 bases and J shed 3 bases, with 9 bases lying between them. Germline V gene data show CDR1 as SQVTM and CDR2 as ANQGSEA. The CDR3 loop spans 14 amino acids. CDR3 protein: CSVDLGDGANVLTF. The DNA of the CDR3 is TGCAGCGTTGATTTGGGTGATGGGGCCAACGTCCTGACTTTC.

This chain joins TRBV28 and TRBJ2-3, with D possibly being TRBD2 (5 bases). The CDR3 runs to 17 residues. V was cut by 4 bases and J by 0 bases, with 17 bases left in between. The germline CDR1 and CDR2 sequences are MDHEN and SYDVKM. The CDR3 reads CASSSGQDSSSTDTQYF. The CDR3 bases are TGTGCCAGCAGTTCTGGTCAGGACTCCTCTAGCACAGATACGCAGTATTTT.

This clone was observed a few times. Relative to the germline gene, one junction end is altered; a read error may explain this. The CDR3 region is CASSQRSGGPPSAF. CDR3 DNA: TGCGCCAGCAGCCAACGATCTGGTGGGCCACCATCAGCCTTC. The chain couples TRBV4-1 to TRBJ2-7; no clear D gene. Germline-derived CDR1 and CDR2 are MGHRA and YSYEKL. The CDR3 is 14 residues long.

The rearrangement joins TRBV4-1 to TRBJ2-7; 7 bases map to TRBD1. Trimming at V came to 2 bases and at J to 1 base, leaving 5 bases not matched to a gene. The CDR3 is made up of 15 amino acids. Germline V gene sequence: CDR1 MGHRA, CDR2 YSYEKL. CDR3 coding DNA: TGCGCCAGCAGCCAACAGGGACAGCAGTCCTACGAGCAGTACTTC. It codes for CASSQQGQQSYEQYF.

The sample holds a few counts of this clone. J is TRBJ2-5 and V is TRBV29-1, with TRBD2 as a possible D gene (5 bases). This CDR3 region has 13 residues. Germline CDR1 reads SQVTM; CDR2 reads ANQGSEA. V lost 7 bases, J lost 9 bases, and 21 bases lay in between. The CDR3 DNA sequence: TGCAGCGCCGCGGGTACAGACATTGAGTCCCAGTACTTC. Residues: CSAAGTDIESQYF.

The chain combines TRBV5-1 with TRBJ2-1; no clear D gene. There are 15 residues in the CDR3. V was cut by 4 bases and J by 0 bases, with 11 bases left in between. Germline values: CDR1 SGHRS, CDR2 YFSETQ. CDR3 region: CASSLKTSSYNEQFF. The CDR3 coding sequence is TGCGCCAGCAGCCTAAAGACAAGCTCCTACAATGAGCAGTTCTTC.

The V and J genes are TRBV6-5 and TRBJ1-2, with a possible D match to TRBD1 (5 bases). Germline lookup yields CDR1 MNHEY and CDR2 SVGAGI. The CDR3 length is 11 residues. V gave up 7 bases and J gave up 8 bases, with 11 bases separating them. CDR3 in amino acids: CASTRGEGYTF. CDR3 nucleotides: TGTGCCAGCACCCGGGGGGAGGGCTACACCTTC.